One and the same sample provided the 17 T cell receptor beta chains below, sequenced in a study of control samples from healthy donors and cancer patients. This table comes from immunoSEQ multiplex PCR, and its TCRdb copy is limited to in-frame clones, with some not included. The sample contains 90,000 to 110,000 clones, around four fifths of which appear only once. Sequenced sample: blood. These receptor sequences come from a woman aged 45-60 years in good health.

The genes are TRBV5-5 and TRBJ2-7, with D tentatively TRBD1 (5 bases). CDR3 length equals 13 residues. Trimming left V 1 base short and J 3 bases short, with 8 bases between. Germline CDR1 reads SGHKS; CDR2 reads YYEKEE (reference sequence). The CDR3 loop reads CASSLSGNYEQYF. CDR3 nucleotide sequence: TGTGCCAGCAGCTTGTCAGGGAACTACGAGCAGTACTTC.

The chain recombines TRBV9 with TRBJ1-6, with D perhaps TRBD1 (6 bases). Trimming took off 2 bases at V and 9 bases at J, with 12 bases between the two ends. CDR1 and CDR2 (germline): SGDLS, YYNGEE. The CDR3 has 14 residues. CDR3 sequence: CASSVTGNTSPLHF. The CDR3 nucleotides are TGTGCCAGCAGCGTTACAGGGAATACTTCACCCCTCCACTTT.

CDR3 DNA sequence: TGTGCCAGCAGCTTGGGGACAGGGAACACTGAAGCTTTCTTT. Its protein is CASSLGTGNTEAFF. The chain uses TRBV5-4 and TRBJ1-1, with 7 bases matching TRBD1. The CDR3 loop spans 14 amino acids. V was clipped by 0 bases and J by 1 base; unmatched bases: 0. Looked up from germline, CDR1 is SGHNT and CDR2 is YYREEE (reference sequence).

This chain uses TRBV25-1 with TRBJ1-2; possibly TRBD1 for D (5 bases). Trimming took 7 bases from V and 4 from J, leaving 7 bases between them. The germline gives CDR1 MGHDK, CDR2 SYGVNS. The CDR3 contains 11 residues. CDR3 sequence: CASTGIYGYTF. CDR3 in DNA: TGTGCCAGCACAGGGATCTATGGCTACACCTTC.

The V and J genes are TRBV29-1 and TRBJ1-1; a weak D match, TRBD1 (5 bases). Germline CDR1 SQVTM, CDR2 ANQGSEA. With 2 bases removed from V and 4 bases from J, the gap between germline ends came to 11 bases. CDR3 length: 13 residues. Here the CDR3 DNA reads TGCAGCGTTGAACAGGGAGGAAGCACTGAAGCTTTCTTT. As protein: CSVEQGGSTEAFF.

The chain carries TRBV4-1 and TRBJ1-1, with D perhaps matching TRBD1 (6 bases). The V and J ends lost 4 bases and 2 bases respectively, with 14 bases between them. CDR3 length: 15 amino acids. Germline CDR1 reads MGHRA; CDR2 reads YSYEKL. The DNA for the CDR3 is TGCGCCAGCAGCCGGACTGCAGGGGCCAACACTGAAGCTTTCTTT. It codes for CASSRTAGANTEAFF.

V usage is TRBV6-2 or TRBV6-3 and J usage is TRBJ1-5; TRBD1 aligns across 8 bases. J was trimmed by 5 bases and V by 0 bases; bases with no gene match: 6. The CDR3 covers 16 residues. The germline V gene encodes CDR1 MNHEY and CDR2 SVGEGT. CDR3 protein: CASSYSGRGRDQPQHF. The DNA of the CDR3 is TGTGCCAGCAGTTACTCTGGCAGGGGGCGGGATCAGCCCCAGCATTTT.

The chain links TRBV19 to TRBJ1-1; D is perhaps TRBD1 (6 bases). CDR1 is LNHDA and CDR2 is SQIVND in the germline V gene (reference sequence). This CDR3 comprises 13 residues. Trimming removed 7 bases at V and 5 bases at J, with 14 bases between. The chain's CDR3 is CASTPMGQTEAFF. For the CDR3, the DNA is TGTGCCAGTACCCCGATGGGACAAACTGAAGCTTTCTTT.

This sequence joins TRBV3-1 (or the pseudogene TRBV3-2) and TRBJ2-2; D perhaps matches TRBD2 (6 bases). The CDR3 extends over 15 amino acids. V lost 2 bases, J lost 6 bases, and 13 bases lay in between. Germline CDR1 and CDR2: LGHDT and YNNKEL (reference sequence). CDR3 coding DNA: TGTGCCAGCAGCCAACGTCTAGCGATCTCCGGGGAGCTGTTTTTT. Translated: CASSQRLAISGELFF.

The chain recombines TRBV28 with TRBJ2-5, with D possibly called TRBD1 or TRBD2 (6 bases each). From germline, CDR1 is MDHEN and CDR2 SYDVKM. Trimming took 7 bases from V and 5 from J, leaving 20 bases between them. The CDR3 runs 15 residues. CDR3 in amino acids: CASTYPGGAGETQYF. CDR3 in DNA: TGTGCCAGCACTTACCCCGGGGGCGCGGGGGAGACCCAGTACTTC.

This chain connects TRBV19 to TRBJ1-5; 10 bases agree with TRBD1. CDR1 LNHDA and CDR2 SQIVND come from the germline V gene (reference sequence). V gave up 6 bases and J gave up 6 bases; unmatched junction bases: 8. This CDR3 region has 15 residues. The CDR3: CASRAGTGDTQPQHF. DNA of the CDR3: TGTGCCAGTAGGGCCGGGACAGGGGACACTCAGCCCCAGCATTTT. Looking up the rest from reference TRBV19 and TRBJ1-5 gives the full variable domain: DGGITQSPKYLFRKEGQNVTLSCEQNLNHDAMYWYRQDPGQGLRLIYYSQIVNDFQKGDIAEGYSVSREKKESFPLTVTSAQKNPTAFYLCASRAGTGDTQPQHFGDGTRLSIL.

The rearrangement uses TRBV7-8 and TRBJ1-1; D gene ambiguous. V lost 2 bases, J lost 2 bases, and 6 bases lay in between. The germline V gene encodes CDR1 SGHVS and CDR2 FQNEAQ. This CDR3 has 13 amino acids. CDR3 DNA sequence: TGTGCCAGCAGCTTAAACAGAAACACTGAAGCTTTCTTT. It codes for CASSLNRNTEAFF.

This chain connects TRBV5-4 to TRBJ2-2; the D gene could be TRBD1 or TRBD2 (5 bases each). From germline, CDR1 is SGHNT and CDR2 YYREEE (reference sequence). Between the trimmed V and J ends, which lost 5 bases and 6 bases, there was a span of 17 bases. The CDR3 is made up of 15 amino acids. CDR3 region: CASSSGTPVAGELFF. The CDR3 DNA is TGTGCCAGCAGTTCCGGGACCCCGGTGGCCGGGGAGCTGTTTTTT.

The gene calls are TRBV7-2 and TRBJ2-6, with D possibly called TRBD1 or TRBD2 (6 bases each). The CDR3 runs 16 residues. V was clipped by 0 bases and J by 4 bases, with 10 bases between them. Germline values: CDR1 SGHTA, CDR2 FQGNSA. The CDR3 region has the DNA TGTGCCAGCAGCTTAGCCCGGGGGCGAGGGGCCAACGTCCTGACTTTC. Translation: CASSLARGRGANVLTF.

The chain employs TRBV6-5 and TRBJ1-2, with a weak D call TRBD1 (6 bases). Looked up from germline, CDR1 is MNHEY and CDR2 is SVGAGI. This CDR3 is built from 14 residues. The germline V and J ends were trimmed by 7 bases and 0 bases, with 12 bases remaining between them. For the CDR3, the DNA is TGTGCCAGCAATGGACAGTCCGCTAACTATGGCTACACCTTC. Its translation is CASNGQSANYGYTF.

The CDR3 DNA reads as TGTGCCAGCAGTTATAGGCTTTCTGGAAACACCATATATTTT. Its translation: CASSYRLSGNTIYF. V gene TRBV6-6 combines with J gene TRBJ1-3, with unresolved D. CDR1 is MNHNY, CDR2 SVGAGI, per germline (reference sequence). The CDR3 consists of 14 residues. V lost 3 bases and J lost 1, with 7 bases in between.

This clone was picked up many times. V is TRBV7-8 and J is TRBJ1-5; D is undetermined. V was pared by 4 bases and J by 6 bases, with 10 bases between. Germline V gene data show CDR1 as SGHVS and CDR2 as FQNEAQ. The CDR3 is made up of 13 amino acids. CDR3 loop: CASSSDLAQPQHF. The CDR3 bases are TGTGCCAGCAGCTCCGACTTGGCTCAGCCCCAGCATTTT. Combining the CDR3 with reference TRBV7-8 and TRBJ1-5 gives the whole variable domain GAGVSQSPRYKVAKRGQDVALRCDPISGHVSLFWYQQALGQGPEFLTYFQNEAQLDKSGLPSDRFFAERPEGSVSTLKIQRTQQEDSAVYLCASSSDLAQPQHFGDGTRLSIL.